Each of the 19 T cell receptor beta chains below was sequenced from the same sample in a study of blood T cells in healthy people across ages. The use of a sample-barcoded 5' primer and a J-beta primer mix characterized a second PCR of roughly 6 to 11 cycles. TCRdb reprocessed the 5' RACE reads with MiXCR, giving one entry per CDR3 protein. The sample holds some 900,000 distinct CDR3 sequences, around 49% seen once. Sequenced material: blood. The receptor set was obtained from a man between 25 and 39 years old in good health.

There are a few counts of this clonotype. The CDR3, as DNA: TGTGCCAGCAGGACAGGGCCTCGAGATACGCAGTATTTT. Encoded protein: CASRTGPRDTQYF. The V call is TRBV12-3 or TRBV12-4, the J call TRBJ2-3, with 7 bases matching TRBD1. The CDR3 has 13 amino acids. The V segment lost 6 bases and the J segment 5 bases; nucleotides outside the gene matches: 5.

This clonotype turned up a few times. V and J are TRBV12-3 or TRBV12-4 and TRBJ2-3; D might be TRBD1 (5 bases). The length of the CDR3 is 17 residues. The germline V and J ends were trimmed by 0 bases and 4 bases, with 17 bases remaining between them. This CDR3 is CASSLAEQELWADTQYF. CDR3 coding DNA: TGTGCCAGCAGTTTAGCGGAACAGGAGTTGTGGGCAGATACGCAGTATTTT.

This clonotype was counted between two and nine times. The V gene is TRBV20-1, the J gene TRBJ1-2, with 9 bases matching TRBD1. This CDR3 is built from 15 residues. V trimming: 5 bases; J trimming: 8 bases; junction bases outside the gene matches: 15. Germline V CDR1 and CDR2: DFQATT, SNEGSKA (reference sequence). CDR3 residues: CSAPVNRGHTEGYTF. Written as DNA, the CDR3 is TGCAGTGCTCCAGTCAACAGGGGGCATACGGAGGGCTACACCTTC.

The rearrangement links TRBV20-1 to TRBJ2-5; tentative D call: TRBD1 (6 bases). The CDR3 runs to 14 residues. Germline V lookup: CDR1 DFQATT, CDR2 SNEGSKA (reference sequence). V lost 0 bases to trimming and J lost 2 bases, with 10 bases between them. CDR3 coding DNA: TGCAGTGCTAGAGATGCCAGGGGTCAAGAGACCCAGTACTTC. Protein: CSARDARGQETQYF.

The chain has TRBV7-2 and TRBJ1-2; D unclear. Germline values: CDR1 SGHTA, CDR2 FQGNSA. CDR3 length: 15 amino acids. V was cut by 1 base and J by 5 bases, with 14 bases left in between. DNA for the CDR3: TGTGCCAGCAGCTTAGGCCGACCCCCGGGGTATGGCTACACCTTC. Protein product: CASSLGRPPGYGYTF.

About this clonotype: It may be a read error: a sequence one base away is much more abundant. DNA of the CDR3: TGTGCCAGCACATTGAGCGGGGGGACCCTGGAGACCCAGTACTTC. It codes for CASTLSGGTLETQYF. The rearrangement links TRBV7-2 to TRBJ2-5; 9 bases line up with TRBD2. Germline-derived CDR1 and CDR2 are SGHTA and FQGNSA. The junction had 11 bases not matched to a gene; V was cut back by 7 bases and J by 5 bases. The CDR3 sequence is 15 residues long. Using reference TRBV7-2 and TRBJ2-5 for the parts outside the CDR3, the full variable domain is GAGVSQSPSNKVTEKGKDVELRCDPISGHTALYWYRQSLGQGLEFLIYFQGNSAPDKSGLPSDRFSAERTGGSVSTLTIQRTQQEDSAVYLCASTLSGGTLETQYFGPGTRLLVL.

The V call is TRBV3-1, the J call TRBJ2-1, with D uncertain. The germline V and J ends were trimmed by 4 bases and 3 bases, with 16 bases remaining between them. CDR1 is LGHDT and CDR2 is YNNKEL in the germline V gene (reference sequence). The CDR3 covers 16 residues. This CDR3 is CASSPPGVTGYNEQFF. The CDR3 DNA is TGTGCCAGCAGCCCCCCCGGCGTTACGGGCTACAATGAGCAGTTCTTC.

This clonotype was recorded a few times. V gene TRBV20-1 combines with J gene TRBJ1-6; 7 nucleotides align to TRBD1. The trim removed 6 bases at V and 0 bases at J, leaving 5 bases unmatched. There are 15 residues in the CDR3. Germline V gives CDR1 DFQATT, CDR2 SNEGSKA (reference sequence). The CDR3 coding sequence is TGCAGTGCGACAGACAGGGTCTCCTATAATTCACCCCTCCACTTT. This translates into CSATDRVSYNSPLHF.

The rearrangement joins TRBV6-1 to TRBJ2-7; D not resolved. Germline CDR1 reads MNHNS; CDR2 reads SASEGT. CDR3 size: 15 residues. The V end was cut by 4 bases, the J end by 0 bases, with 13 bases between. CDR3 residues: CASSGGRTHSYEQYF. The CDR3 DNA sequence: TGTGCCAGCAGTGGAGGTCGTACCCACTCCTACGAGCAGTACTTC.

This clonotype showed up just a few times. The genes are TRBV4-1 and TRBJ2-3; the match to TRBD2 covers 15 bases. J was trimmed by 4 bases and V by 4 bases; bases with no gene match: 3. This CDR3 spans 16 amino acids. Germline V CDR1 and CDR2: MGHRA, YSYEKL. This chain's CDR3 is CASSRTSGGVPDTQYF. The DNA of the CDR3 is TGCGCCAGCAGCCGGACTAGCGGGGGGGTTCCAGATACGCAGTATTTT.

This clonotype has just one count. The V and J genes are TRBV9 and TRBJ2-3; 7 positions agree with TRBD1. CDR3 length: 13 residues. Germline CDR1 reads SGDLS; CDR2 reads YYNGEE. Trimming cost V 4 bases and J 4 bases; bases outside gene matches: 3. The CDR3 loop reads CASSTGVADTQYF. The CDR3 DNA follows: TGTGCCAGCAGCACAGGGGTAGCAGATACGCAGTATTTT. The complete variable domain, with remaining parts taken from reference TRBV9 and TRBJ2-3, reads DSGVTQTPKHLITATGQRVTLRCSPRSGDLSVYWYQQSLDQGLQFLIQYYNGEERAKGNILERFSAQQFPDLHSELNLSSLELGDSALYFCASSTGVADTQYFGPGTRLTVL.

This clonotype was recorded a few times. The chain joins TRBV6-5 to TRBJ2-3, with D possibly TRBD2 on 6 matching bases. The CDR3 consists of 14 residues. Germline V gene lookup returns CDR1 MNHEY and CDR2 SVGAGI. V shed 5 bases and J shed 2 bases, with 11 bases lying between them. In DNA, the CDR3 is TGTGCCAGCAGTCTCGGGACTCTCACAGATACGCAGTATTTT. Translation gives CASSLGTLTDTQYF.

This chain joins TRBV5-4 and TRBJ2-7; 9 nucleotides line up with TRBD1. CDR1 SGHNT and CDR2 YYREEE come from the germline V gene (reference sequence). This CDR3 spans 14 amino acids. The trim removed 3 bases at V and 6 bases at J, leaving 7 bases unmatched. CDR3 DNA: TGTGCCAGCAGCTCGGGGACAGGGTGGCGCGAGCAGTACTTC. It yields the protein CASSSGTGWREQYF.

The rearrangement joins TRBV13 to TRBJ2-1; 8 bases map to TRBD1. This CDR3 comprises 15 residues. Germline V lookup: CDR1 PRHDT, CDR2 FYEKMQ (reference sequence). The trim removed 2 bases at V and 4 bases at J, leaving 4 bases unmatched. CDR3 amino acids: CASSLRTGGYNEQFF. The DNA for the CDR3 is TGTGCCAGCAGCTTACGCACAGGGGGTTACAATGAGCAGTTCTTC.

Comments on this clonotype: At one end the junction does not follow the germline gene, possibly because of a read error. This chain links TRBV28 with TRBJ2-1, with D possibly called TRBD1 or TRBD2 (6 bases each). Germline-derived CDR1 and CDR2 are MDHEN and SYDVKM. The CDR3 contains 15 residues. The CDR3 nucleotides are TGTGCCGGCAGTCGGATTTGGGGGGCTAACAATGAGCAGTTCTTC. It codes for CAGSRIWGANNEQFF.

This chain uses TRBV5-1 with TRBJ2-7; the D gene is possibly TRBD1 (6 bases). Germline-derived CDR1 and CDR2 are SGHRS and YFSETQ. This CDR3 spans 16 amino acids. The germline V and J ends were trimmed by 4 bases and 2 bases, with 19 bases remaining between them. DNA of the CDR3: TGCGCCAGCAGCCCGACCGGGACACGAGCAACCTACGAGCAGTACTTC. Residues: CASSPTGTRATYEQYF.

This chain uses TRBV7-8 with TRBJ1-2, with D possibly being TRBD1 (6 bases). Germline CDR1 reads SGHVS; CDR2 reads FQNEAQ. The CDR3 is 16 residues long. Trimming cost V 0 bases and J 3 bases, with 14 bases left between them. The CDR3 DNA reads TGTGCCAGCAGCTTAGCTACGGGGGCGCGGGACTATGGCTACACCTTC. Its translation: CASSLATGARDYGYTF.

The rearrangement links TRBV3-1 to TRBJ2-4; a weak D match, TRBD2 (5 bases). V was shortened by 4 bases and J by 2 bases, with 21 bases between the two germline ends. The CDR3 covers 18 residues. The germline V gene encodes CDR1 LGHDT and CDR2 YNNKEL (reference sequence). CDR3 nucleotide sequence: TGTGCCAGCAGCCCTCGCCCTCGGGGATTGGGAACCAAAAACATTCAGTACTTC. Its translation: CASSPRPRGLGTKNIQYF.

CDR3 sequence: CASSPRDGRGDTEAFF. DNA for the CDR3: TGTGCCAGCAGCCCCCGGGACGGCCGTGGGGACACTGAAGCTTTCTTT. This chain joins TRBV7-2 and TRBJ1-1; tentative D call: TRBD1 (5 bases). Looked up from germline, CDR1 is SGHTA and CDR2 is FQGNSA. The CDR3 totals 16 residues. V lost 5 bases, J lost 3 bases, and 19 bases lay in between.